This T cell receptor (beta chain) appears in the sequencing data of a study of T-cell memory formation after mild COVID-19. One entry per CDR3 protein results from TCRdb running MiXCR on the 5' RACE reads. The profile shows around 83,000 distinct CDR3 sequences, roughly 23% of them singletons. Germline-derived CDR1 and CDR2 are SGHVS and FQNEAQ. Trimming left V 3 bases short and J 0 bases short, with 7 bases between. The length of the CDR3 is 14 residues. The TCR originated in a man aged 18-30 years who had mild COVID-19 (a few samples of this study predate the infection). Cell type and time point are not known. This chain joins TRBV7-8 and TRBJ2-3; D assignment may be TRBD1 or TRBD2 (5 bases each). Sequenced: PBMCs or a T cell subset sorted from them (not recorded which). CDR3 sequence reads: CASSFRDSTDTQYF. CDR3 sequence (DNA): TGTGCCAGCAGCTTCCGGGACAGCACAGATACGCAGTATTTT.